Below, 13 T cell receptor beta chains from the same sample are listed, as sequenced in a study of shared clonotypes between healthy human individuals (dated by TCRdb to between 2020 and 2021). Libraries were prepared through the immunoSEQ multiplex PCR assay. TCRdb stores this immuneACCESS table with in-frame sequences only. Part of the clones is absent; in the studies checked, under half of the shortfall reflects unresolved V genes, and no reason is known for the rest. Recorded for this sample are some 2.1 million clones; approximately 92% of them occurred a single time. The leading ten clones occupy more than 1.5% of the sample. CD8 naive samples were CD45RO-negative cells positively selected for CCR7, giving a CD45RA+CCR7+ population that excluded TemRA cells. The material sequenced was naive CD8+ T cells from PBMCs. The meaning of the sample's cell subset or site label: CD45RA+CCR7+. These receptors all come from a man aged 18 to 30 in good health. Some clones in this sample may be carry-over from other donors' samples.

V and J are TRBV9 and TRBJ1-2, with D maybe TRBD1 (6 bases). Trimming left V 0 bases short and J 8 bases short, with 17 bases between. This CDR3 has 15 amino acids. CDR1 and CDR2 from the germline V gene are SGDLS and YYNGEE. The CDR3 coding sequence is TGTGCCAGCAGCGTAGGGAACGCTGTGGGGGGCGGCTACACCTTC. Its translation: CASSVGNAVGGGYTF.

The rearrangement joins TRBV27 to TRBJ2-7, with TRBD1 matching over 9 bases. CDR3 length equals 15 residues. J gave up 5 bases and V 2 bases, and 7 bases lay outside the gene matches. Germline CDR1 reads MNHEY; CDR2 reads SMNVEV (reference sequence). CDR3 region: CASSLLGQGNHEQYF. The CDR3 DNA reads as TGTGCCAGCAGTTTACTTGGACAGGGGAACCACGAGCAGTACTTC.

V and J are TRBV7-9 and TRBJ2-5; D might be TRBD1 (6 bases). Germline loops: CDR1 SEHNR, CDR2 FQNEAQ (reference sequence). This CDR3 has 14 amino acids. With 4 bases removed from V and 0 bases from J, the gap between germline ends came to 9 bases. CDR3 sequence: CASSYGQNQETQYF. The CDR3 DNA sequence: TGTGCCAGCAGCTATGGACAGAACCAAGAGACCCAGTACTTC.

In its sample, this clone was seen once. V gene TRBV9 combines with J gene TRBJ2-1; TRBD2 agrees at 8 bases. CDR1 SGDLS and CDR2 YYNGEE come from the germline V gene. This CDR3 is built from 17 residues. The J segment lost 5 bases and the V segment lost 0 bases, leaving 10 bases of the junction unmatched. DNA for the CDR3: TGTGCCAGCAGCGTAGGGTCCGCTAGCGGGCCTAACAATGAGCAGTTCTTC. Translated, it gives CASSVGSASGPNNEQFF.

The chain joins TRBV9 to TRBJ1-3; the match to TRBD1 covers 8 bases. Germline trimming cut 1 base from V and 0 bases from J; bases unmatched to any gene: 6. The germline V gene has CDR1 SGDLS and CDR2 YYNGEE. This CDR3 is 17 amino acids long. For the CDR3, the DNA is TGTGCCAGCAGCGTACTGGACAGGGACCTCTCTGGAAACACCATATATTTT. Its protein product is CASSVLDRDLSGNTIYF.

This chain uses TRBV4-1 with TRBJ2-7; TRBD2 matches 7 bases. CDR1 is MGHRA and CDR2 is YSYEKL in the germline V gene. The CDR3 is 17 residues long. Trimming at V came to 2 bases and at J to 4 bases, leaving 14 bases not matched to a gene. CDR3 DNA sequence: TGCGCCAGCAGCCAAATCGGGCTAGGGCGGGAGCCGTACGAGCAGTACTTC. It codes for CASSQIGLGREPYEQYF.

This chain joins TRBV6-1 and TRBJ1-1, with a weak D call TRBD1 (6 bases). The CDR3 is 16 amino acids. Germline CDR1 MNHNS, CDR2 SASEGT. V was pared by 1 base and J by 0 bases, with 12 bases between. The CDR3 protein is CASSEEVRTVNTEAFF. The CDR3 DNA sequence: TGTGCCAGCAGTGAAGAGGTTAGGACAGTGAACACTGAAGCTTTCTTT.

This clone appeared a single time. The V gene is TRBV5-1, the J gene TRBJ2-3; TRBD2 aligns across 8 bases. Trimming removed 4 bases from V and 1 base from J; junction bases left unmatched: 11. CDR1 SGHRS and CDR2 YFSETQ come from the germline V gene. The CDR3 loop spans 17 amino acids. This chain's CDR3 is CASSPGLGGWGTDTQYF. In nucleotides, the CDR3 is TGCGCCAGCAGCCCGGGACTAGGGGGGTGGGGCACAGATACGCAGTATTTT.

This clone was recorded only once. The chain is built from TRBV7-9 and TRBJ2-6, with 7 positions matching TRBD1. Germline V CDR1 and CDR2: SEHNR, FQNEAQ (reference sequence). This CDR3 is 19 amino acids long. After removal of 3 bases from V and 0 bases from J, the junction contained 11 bases not matched to a gene. The CDR3 nucleotides read TGTGCCAGCAGCTTTTCTCCCGGGACAGTACTCTCTGGGGCCAACGTCCTGACTTTC. Amino acid sequence: CASSFSPGTVLSGANVLTF.

The genes are TRBV27 and TRBJ2-4; D remains ambiguous. The CDR3 has 15 residues. With 0 bases removed from V and 2 bases from J, the gap between germline ends came to 8 bases. Germline-derived CDR1 and CDR2 are MNHEY and SMNVEV (reference sequence). DNA for the CDR3: TGTGCCAGCAGTTTATCGCCGGGTTCCAAAAACATTCAGTACTTC. Translation: CASSLSPGSKNIQYF.

This chain joins TRBV7-9 and TRBJ2-1, with 8 bases matching TRBD1. Trimming removed 1 base from V and 8 bases from J; junction bases left unmatched: 4. This CDR3 region has 14 residues. The germline V gene has CDR1 SEHNR and CDR2 FQNEAQ (reference sequence). The CDR3 sequence is CASSLVDRADEQFF. As DNA, the CDR3 is TGTGCCAGCAGCTTAGTGGACAGGGCCGATGAGCAGTTCTTC.

The rearrangement links TRBV11-2 to TRBJ2-2; D perhaps matches TRBD2 (6 bases). The CDR3 runs 18 residues. V lost 2 bases and J 0 bases, leaving 16 bases between the germline ends. CDR1 SGHAT and CDR2 FQNNGV come from the germline V gene. The DNA for the CDR3 is TGTGCCAGCAGCTTACCCGGGGTAGCGGTTACGAACACCGGGGAGCTGTTTTTT. Translation gives CASSLPGVAVTNTGELFF.

This rearrangement joins TRBV5-1 to TRBJ2-1; possible D gene TRBD2, 6 bases. The CDR3 covers 13 residues. V lost 3 bases, J lost 7 bases, and 11 bases lay in between. Per germline, CDR1 SGHRS and CDR2 YFSETQ. CDR3 loop: CASSWDLPNEQFF. The CDR3 nucleotides are TGCGCCAGCAGCTGGGACTTGCCAAATGAGCAGTTCTTC.